This TCR beta chain comes out of a study of blood T cell repertoires in COVID-19. About the study: COVID-19 samples from acute and convalescent phases originated in the United States, Italy and Spain. Sources were T cells, B-cell-depleted T cells, or PBMCs; the material itself was cDNA or gDNA.

Original processing methods: Amplification of reference gene primers was used by the study to estimate nucleated cell counts. Profiled with immunoSEQ multiplex PCR; TCRdb holds only in-frame clones, not every one. Clone size and the V and J calls come from that table; the DNA yielded D and trimming. The table shows more than 85,000 clones, with more than 75% occurring only once. The CDR3 sequence is 13 residues long. CDR1 and CDR2 (germline): LGHDT, YNNKEL (reference sequence). V was clipped by 1 base and J by 3 bases, with 7 bases between them. Turning to this clone: Distinct nucleotide sequences in the sample also encode this CDR3.

This clonotype originated in a man aged 45-65 years with active or convalescent COVID-19. The specimen sequenced was peripheral blood. The genes are TRBV3-1 (or the pseudogene TRBV3-2) and TRBJ2-7; D call uncertain. This chain's CDR3 is CASSQGHGYEQYV. As DNA, the CDR3 is TGTGCCAGCAGCCAAGGACACGGCTACGAGCAGTACGTC.